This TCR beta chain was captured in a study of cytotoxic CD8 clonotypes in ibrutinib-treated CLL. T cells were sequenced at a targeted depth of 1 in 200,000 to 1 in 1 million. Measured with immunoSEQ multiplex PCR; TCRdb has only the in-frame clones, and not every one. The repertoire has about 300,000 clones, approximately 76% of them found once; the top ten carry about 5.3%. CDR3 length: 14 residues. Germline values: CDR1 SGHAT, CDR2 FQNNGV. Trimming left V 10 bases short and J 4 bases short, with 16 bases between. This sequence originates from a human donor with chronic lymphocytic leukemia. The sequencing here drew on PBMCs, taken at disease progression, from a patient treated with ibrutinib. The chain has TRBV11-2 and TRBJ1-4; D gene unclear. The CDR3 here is CATTPGSYNEKLFF. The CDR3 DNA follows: TGTGCCACAACTCCGGGGTCCTATAATGAAAAACTGTTTTTT.